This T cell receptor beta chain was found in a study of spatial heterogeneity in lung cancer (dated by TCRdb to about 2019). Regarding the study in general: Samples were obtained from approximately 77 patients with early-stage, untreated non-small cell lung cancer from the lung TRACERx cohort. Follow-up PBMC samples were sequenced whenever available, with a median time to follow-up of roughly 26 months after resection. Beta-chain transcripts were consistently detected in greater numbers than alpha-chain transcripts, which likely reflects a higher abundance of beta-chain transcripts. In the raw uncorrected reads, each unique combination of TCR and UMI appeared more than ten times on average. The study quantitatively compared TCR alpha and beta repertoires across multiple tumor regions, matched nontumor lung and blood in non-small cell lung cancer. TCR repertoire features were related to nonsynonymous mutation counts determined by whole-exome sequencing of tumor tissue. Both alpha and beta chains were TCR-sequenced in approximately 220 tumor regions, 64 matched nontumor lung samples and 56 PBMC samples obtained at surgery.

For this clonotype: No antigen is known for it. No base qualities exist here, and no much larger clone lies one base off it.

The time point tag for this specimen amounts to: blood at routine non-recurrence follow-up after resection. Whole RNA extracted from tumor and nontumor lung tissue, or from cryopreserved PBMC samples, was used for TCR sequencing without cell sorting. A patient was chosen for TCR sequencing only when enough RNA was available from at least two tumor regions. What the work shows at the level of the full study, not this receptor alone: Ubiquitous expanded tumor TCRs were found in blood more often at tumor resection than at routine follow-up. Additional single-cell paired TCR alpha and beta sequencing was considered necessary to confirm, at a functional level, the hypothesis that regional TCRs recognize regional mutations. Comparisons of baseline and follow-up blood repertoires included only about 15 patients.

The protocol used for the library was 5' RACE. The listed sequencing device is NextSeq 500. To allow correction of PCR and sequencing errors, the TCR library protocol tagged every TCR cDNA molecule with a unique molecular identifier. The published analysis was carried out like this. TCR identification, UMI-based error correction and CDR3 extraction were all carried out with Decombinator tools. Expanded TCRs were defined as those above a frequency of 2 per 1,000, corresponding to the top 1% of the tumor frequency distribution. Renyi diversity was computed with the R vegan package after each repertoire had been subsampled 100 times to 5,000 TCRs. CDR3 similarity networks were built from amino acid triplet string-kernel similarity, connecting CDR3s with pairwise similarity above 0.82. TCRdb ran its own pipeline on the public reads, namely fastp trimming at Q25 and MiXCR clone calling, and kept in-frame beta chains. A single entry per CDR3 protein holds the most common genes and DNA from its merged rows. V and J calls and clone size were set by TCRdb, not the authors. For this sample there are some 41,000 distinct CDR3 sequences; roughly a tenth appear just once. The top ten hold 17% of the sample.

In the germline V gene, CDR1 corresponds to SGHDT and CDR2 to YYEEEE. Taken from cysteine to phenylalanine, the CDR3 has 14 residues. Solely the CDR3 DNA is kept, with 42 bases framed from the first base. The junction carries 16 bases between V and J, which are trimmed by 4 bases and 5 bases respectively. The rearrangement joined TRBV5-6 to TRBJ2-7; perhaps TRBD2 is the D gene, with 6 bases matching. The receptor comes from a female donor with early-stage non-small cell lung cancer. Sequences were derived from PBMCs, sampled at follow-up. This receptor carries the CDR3 CASSPNSWGDEQYF. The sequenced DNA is TGTGCCAGCAGCCCAAACTCCTGGGGGGACGAGCAGTACTTC.